This T cell receptor beta chain was identified in a study of cytomegalovirus exposure and HLA in healthy donors. Study-level background: For the approximately 430 genotyped donors, 65% to 90% fell within the Caucasian-associated ancestry cluster.

With regard to this clone: The antigen remains undetermined.

Trimming shortened V by 0 bases and J by 5 bases, and 16 bases separated the two germline ends. The CDR3 loop spans 16 amino acids. CDR1 and CDR2 (germline): MDHEN, SYDVKM. Study-wide results and limits: Reportedly, TCR beta sequences accurately predicted HLA-A and HLA-B alleles in most subjects. V- and J-gene trimming of TCR beta was linked (in a later analysis) to a missense DCLRE1C variant.

The PCR used 60 Vbeta and 13 Jbeta primers. Original analysis: The count from a later analysis was some 76 million unique TCR beta chains, roughly 11 million of them shared. The repertoire was sequenced with immunoSEQ multiplex PCR; TCRdb's copy has only in-frame clones and lacks some. V and J calls and clone size are those listed in that table; D and trimming were worked out from the DNA. The sample holds about 140,000 clones, 65% to 90% seen once. The origin of this receptor is a female donor in good health and CMV-seronegative. Material: PBMCs. The rearrangement joins TRBV28 to TRBJ1-2; TRBD1 might be the D (6 bases). CDR3 protein: CASSLWGTYLPYGYTF. CDR3 DNA sequence: TGTGCCAGCAGTTTATGGGGGACATACTTACCTTATGGCTACACCTTC.